Detailed here is one TCR beta chain. A few counts support this clonotype. Its antigen is currently not known. No base quality information exists; no much larger clone differs at one position. The cysteine opens and the phenylalanine closes a CDR3 of 16 amino acids. CDR3 DNA is the only sequence kept; it has 48 bases, read in frame from the first base. V is pared back by 2 bases and J by 3 bases, with 14 bases lying between the germline termini. The CDR1 and CDR2 encoded by the germline V gene are MNHEY and SVGEGT. Libraries of naive CD8 T cells were built from about 19,000 to 1,100,000 sorted cells, with 10%, 30% or 50% of the purified RNA used. Naive CD8 T cells were FACS-sorted as CD8+CD4-CCR7+CD45RA+ on a BD FACSAria II into RLT Plus buffer. Detection sensitivity was tested by spiking Jurkat RNA equal to some 10 TCR copies' worth into samples containing roughly 17,000-1,000,000 naive CD8 T cells. Enrichment of CD8 T cells was performed with RosetteSep CD8+ T Cell Enrichment Cocktail and Ficoll-Paque, after which ACK red cell lysis was carried out.

This sample is part of a study of molecular identifiers for immune sequencing clone quantification (dated by TCRdb to between 2018 and 2020). As for the study more broadly: For a replicate experiment, RNA from approximately 20,000 or 100,000 naive CD8 T cells was divided into five aliquots, of which four were sequenced. The study was a methods study using CD8 T cells to benchmark molecular-identifier clustering-based TCR repertoire sequencing (MIDCIRS) and TCR RNA copy counting. What the research found in general, with its limitations: The sizes of highly expanded clones could end up underestimated when identical TCR molecules share a barcode. In CMV-specific effector cells, clones with more than 20 RNA copies contained over 97% of molecules, whereas in naive cells such clones contained under 1% of molecules. The naive libraries included spiked-in Jurkat TCR RNA (10 copies' worth), and this Jurkat TCR RNA is not part of the donor repertoire. About three recovered TCR RNA copies per cell were obtained by modeling, versus roughly 10 by digital PCR, implying a capture efficiency of about 30%. Spiked-in Jurkat TCR RNA equivalent to a single cell was reported to be detectable even among 850,000 to 1,000,000 naive CD8 T cells. Without barcode sub-clustering, chimeric consensus sequences inflated TCR diversity; chimeras reached as high as 47%.

Receptors were amplified or captured by PCR. Sequencing instrument: NextSeq 500. Bulk TCR libraries were prepared as previously described, using TCR primers listed in Table S5. Purification of total RNA was performed with the Qiagen AllPrep DNA/RNA kit. Before analysis, reads from multiple sequencing runs of one library were combined. The study's own analysis went as follows. Reads were retained only if an exact TCR constant sequence was present, and the retained reads were trimmed to 150 nt and grouped according to their 12-nt molecular barcodes. Reads within each barcode group were sub-clustered using a 15% Levenshtein threshold, and quality-weighted consensus sequences were constructed for each RNA molecule. Non-functional sequences were discarded, and so were lower-count sequences lying one edit away from another sequence. Barcode sub-clusters with fewer than 20% of the maximum read count were removed, based on fitting two negative binomial distributions. The public reads were run again by TCRdb, first through fastp at Q25 and then through MiXCR, and only productive beta chains were kept. Each CDR3 protein gets just one entry, which takes the most common genes and DNA from the rows behind it. Here the V and J calls rest on TCRdb's processing, not on the authors' analysis. The sample table lists hundreds of thousands of distinct CDR3 sequences, over 25% of them with a count of one. The ten largest account for approximately 0.75% of the sample.

The sequence was collected from a human donor in good health. Some libraries in this study had Jurkat cell RNA spiked in. The sample comprised naive CD8+ T cells from blood, with Jurkat cell RNA spiked in. The label giving this sample's cell subset or site can be read as: FACS-sorted CD8+CD4-CCR7+CD45RA+ naive T cells. This receptor chain uses TRBV6-2 or TRBV6-3 and TRBJ2-1; TRBD2 is a possible D gene, resting on 5 matching bases. The CDR3 reads CASSYPPSGYYNEQFF. At the DNA level, the sequence is TGTGCCAGCAGTTACCCCCCTTCGGGGTACTACAATGAGCAGTTCTTC.